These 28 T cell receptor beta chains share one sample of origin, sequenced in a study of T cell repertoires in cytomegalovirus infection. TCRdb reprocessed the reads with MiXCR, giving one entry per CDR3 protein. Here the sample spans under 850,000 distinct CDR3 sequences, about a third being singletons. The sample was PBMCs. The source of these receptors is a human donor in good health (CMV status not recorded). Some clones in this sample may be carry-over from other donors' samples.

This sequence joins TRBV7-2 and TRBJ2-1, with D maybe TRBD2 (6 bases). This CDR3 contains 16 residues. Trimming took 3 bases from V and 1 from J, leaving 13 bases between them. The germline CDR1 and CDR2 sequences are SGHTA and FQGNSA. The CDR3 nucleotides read TGTGCCAGCAGCTTGTTTAGCGGTATTTCCTACAATGAGCAGTTCTTC. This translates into CASSLFSGISYNEQFF.

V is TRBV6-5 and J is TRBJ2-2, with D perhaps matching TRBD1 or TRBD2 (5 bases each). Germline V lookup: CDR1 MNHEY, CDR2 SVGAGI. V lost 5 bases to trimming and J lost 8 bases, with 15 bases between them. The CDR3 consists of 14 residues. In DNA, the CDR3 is TGTGCCAGCAGTGGGGGACGATGGAGGGGGGAGCTGTTTTTT. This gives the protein CASSGGRWRGELFF.

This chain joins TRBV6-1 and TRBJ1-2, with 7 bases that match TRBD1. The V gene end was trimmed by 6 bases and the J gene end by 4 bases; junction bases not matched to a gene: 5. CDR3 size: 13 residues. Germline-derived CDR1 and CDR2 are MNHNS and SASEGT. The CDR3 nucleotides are TGTGCCAGCAGCCTGACAGGGCCCTATGGCTACACCTTC. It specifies CASSLTGPYGYTF.

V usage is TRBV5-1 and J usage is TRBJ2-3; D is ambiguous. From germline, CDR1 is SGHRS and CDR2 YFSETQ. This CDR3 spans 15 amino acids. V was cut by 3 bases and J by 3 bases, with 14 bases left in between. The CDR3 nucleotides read TGCGCCAGCAGCTCTGGACGGCTAACTACAGATACGCAGTATTTT. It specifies CASSSGRLTTDTQYF.

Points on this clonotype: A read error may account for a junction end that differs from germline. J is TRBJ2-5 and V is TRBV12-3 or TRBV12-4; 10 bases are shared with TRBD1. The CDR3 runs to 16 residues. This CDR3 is CASSSPSLTGGQTQYF. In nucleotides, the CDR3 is TGTGCCAGTAGTTCCCCCTCCCTGACAGGGGGCCAGACCCAGTACTTC.

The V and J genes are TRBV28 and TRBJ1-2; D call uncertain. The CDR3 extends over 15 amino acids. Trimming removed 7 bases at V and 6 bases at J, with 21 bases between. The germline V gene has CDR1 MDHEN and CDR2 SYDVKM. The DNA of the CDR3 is TGTGCCAGCATGACCCAGGTTTATCCTCGGCATGGCTACACCTTC. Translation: CASMTQVYPRHGYTF.

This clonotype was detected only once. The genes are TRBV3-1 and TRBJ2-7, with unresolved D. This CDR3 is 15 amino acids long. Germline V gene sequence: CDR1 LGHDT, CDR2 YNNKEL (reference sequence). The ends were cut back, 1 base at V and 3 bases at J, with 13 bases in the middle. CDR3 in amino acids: CASSQVGSSLYEQYF. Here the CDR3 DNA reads TGTGCCAGCAGCCAAGTTGGTTCGTCCCTCTACGAGCAGTACTTC.

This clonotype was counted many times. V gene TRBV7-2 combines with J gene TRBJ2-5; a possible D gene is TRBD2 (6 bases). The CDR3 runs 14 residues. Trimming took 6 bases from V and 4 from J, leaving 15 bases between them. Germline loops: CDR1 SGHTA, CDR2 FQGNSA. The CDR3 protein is CASSSGNSGETQYF. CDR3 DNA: TGTGCCAGCAGTTCTGGGAATAGCGGAGAGACCCAGTACTTC.

CDR3: CASSVQGIQPQHF. CDR3 bases: TGTGCCAGTAGCGTCCAGGGGATCCAGCCCCAGCATTTT. The chain couples TRBV19 to TRBJ1-5; maybe TRBD1 (6 bases). Germline CDR1 reads LNHDA; CDR2 reads SQIVND (reference sequence). V was trimmed by 6 bases and J by 7 bases, leaving 13 bases between them. The CDR3 sequence is 13 residues long.

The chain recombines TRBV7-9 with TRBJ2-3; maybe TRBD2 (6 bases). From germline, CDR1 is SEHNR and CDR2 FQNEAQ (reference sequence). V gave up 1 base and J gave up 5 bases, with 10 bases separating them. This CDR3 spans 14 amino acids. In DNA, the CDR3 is TGTGCCAGCAGCTTAGAAGTAGCGGTAGATACGCAGTATTTT. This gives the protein CASSLEVAVDTQYF.

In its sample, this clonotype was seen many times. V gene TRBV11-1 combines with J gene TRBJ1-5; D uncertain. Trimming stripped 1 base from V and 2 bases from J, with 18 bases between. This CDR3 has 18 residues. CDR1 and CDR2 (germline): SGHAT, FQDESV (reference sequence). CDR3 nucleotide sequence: TGTGCCAGCAGCTTAGGGGAACTCCTCTGCAGCGGCAATCAGCCCCAGCATTTT. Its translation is CASSLGELLCSGNQPQHF.

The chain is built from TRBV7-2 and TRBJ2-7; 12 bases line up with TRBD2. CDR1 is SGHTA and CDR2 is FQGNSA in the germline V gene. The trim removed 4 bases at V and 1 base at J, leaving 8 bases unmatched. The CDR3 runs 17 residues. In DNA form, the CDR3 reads TGTGCCAGCAGCTGGACTAGCGGGAATGCGGGGTCCTACGAGCAGTACTTC. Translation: CASSWTSGNAGSYEQYF.

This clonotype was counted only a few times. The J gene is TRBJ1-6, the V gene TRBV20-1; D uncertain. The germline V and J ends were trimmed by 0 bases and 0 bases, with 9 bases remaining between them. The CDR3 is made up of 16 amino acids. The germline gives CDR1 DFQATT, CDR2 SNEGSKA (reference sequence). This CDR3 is CSARETPSSYNSPLHF. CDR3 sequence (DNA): TGCAGTGCTAGAGAGACGCCTAGCTCCTATAATTCACCCCTCCACTTT.

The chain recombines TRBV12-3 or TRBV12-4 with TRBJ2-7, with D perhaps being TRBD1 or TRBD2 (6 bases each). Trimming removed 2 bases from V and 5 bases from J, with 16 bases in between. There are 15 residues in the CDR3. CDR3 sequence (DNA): TGTGCCAGCAGTTTAAGGGGGGCGTCTGGCCACGAGCAGTACTTC. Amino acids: CASSLRGASGHEQYF.

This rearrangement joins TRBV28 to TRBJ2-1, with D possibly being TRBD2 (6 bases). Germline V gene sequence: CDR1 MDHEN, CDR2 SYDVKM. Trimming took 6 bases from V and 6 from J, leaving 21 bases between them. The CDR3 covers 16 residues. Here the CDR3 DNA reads TGTGCCAGCAGCGAAATAGCGGTACCAATCGGCAATGAGCAGTTCTTC. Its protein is CASSEIAVPIGNEQFF.

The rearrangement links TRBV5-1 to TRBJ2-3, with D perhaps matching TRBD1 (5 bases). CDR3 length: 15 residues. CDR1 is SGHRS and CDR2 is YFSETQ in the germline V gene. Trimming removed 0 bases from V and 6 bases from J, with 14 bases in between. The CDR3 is CASSLAQGAGDTQYF. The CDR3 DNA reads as TGCGCCAGCAGCTTGGCCCAAGGGGCAGGGGATACGCAGTATTTT.

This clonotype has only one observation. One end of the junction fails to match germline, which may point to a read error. CDR3 sequence (DNA): TGTGCCAGCAGCGAGTACAGATCCGCCGAGCAGTCCTTC. Translation: CASSEYRSAEQSF. This sequence joins TRBV6-1 and TRBJ2-7; D gene uncertain. The CDR3 is 13 amino acids. Germline V CDR1 and CDR2: MNHNS, SASEGT.

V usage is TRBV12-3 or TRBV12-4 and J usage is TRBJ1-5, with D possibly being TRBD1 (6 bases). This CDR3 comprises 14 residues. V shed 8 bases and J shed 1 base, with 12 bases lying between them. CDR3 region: CASAIQGSNQPQHF. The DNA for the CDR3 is TGTGCCAGCGCGATACAGGGAAGCAATCAGCCCCAGCATTTT.

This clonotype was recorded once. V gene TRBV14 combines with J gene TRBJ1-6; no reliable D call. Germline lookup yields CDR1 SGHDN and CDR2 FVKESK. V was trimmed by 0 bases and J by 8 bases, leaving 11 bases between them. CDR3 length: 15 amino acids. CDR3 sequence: CASSQDKGSHSPLHF. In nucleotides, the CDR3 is TGTGCCAGCAGCCAAGATAAAGGATCTCATTCACCCCTCCACTTT.

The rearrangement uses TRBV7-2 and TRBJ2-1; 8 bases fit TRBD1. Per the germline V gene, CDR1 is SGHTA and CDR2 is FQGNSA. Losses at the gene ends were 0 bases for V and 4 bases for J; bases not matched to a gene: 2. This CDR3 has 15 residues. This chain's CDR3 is CASSLAGDRYNEQFF. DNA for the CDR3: TGTGCCAGCAGCTTAGCCGGGGACAGGTACAATGAGCAGTTCTTC.

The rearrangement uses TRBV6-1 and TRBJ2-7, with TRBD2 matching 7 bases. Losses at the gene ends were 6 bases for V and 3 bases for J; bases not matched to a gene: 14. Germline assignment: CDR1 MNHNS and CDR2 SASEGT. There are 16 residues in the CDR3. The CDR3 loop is CASSPSQSGGVYEQYF. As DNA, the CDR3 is TGTGCCAGCAGCCCCTCTCAAAGTGGGGGGGTCTACGAGCAGTACTTC.

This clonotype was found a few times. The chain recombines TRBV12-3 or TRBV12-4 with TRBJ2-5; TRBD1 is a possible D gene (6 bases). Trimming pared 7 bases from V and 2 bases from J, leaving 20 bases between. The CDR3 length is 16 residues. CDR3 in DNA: TGTGCCAGCACCCAGGGATTCCCTGGACAGCAAGAGACCCAGTACTTC. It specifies CASTQGFPGQQETQYF.

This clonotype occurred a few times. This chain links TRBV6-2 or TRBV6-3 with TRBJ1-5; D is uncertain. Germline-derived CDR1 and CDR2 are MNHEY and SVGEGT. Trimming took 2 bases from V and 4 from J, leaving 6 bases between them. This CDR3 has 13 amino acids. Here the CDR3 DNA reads TGTGCCAGCAGTTACGTCAGAAATCAGCCCCAGCATTTT. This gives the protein CASSYVRNQPQHF.

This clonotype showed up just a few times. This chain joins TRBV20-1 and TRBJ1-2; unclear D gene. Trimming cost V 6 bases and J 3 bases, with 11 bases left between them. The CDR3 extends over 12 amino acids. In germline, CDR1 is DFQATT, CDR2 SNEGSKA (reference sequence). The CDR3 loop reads CSARRRDYGYTF. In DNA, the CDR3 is TGCAGTGCGCGGAGAAGGGACTATGGCTACACCTTC.

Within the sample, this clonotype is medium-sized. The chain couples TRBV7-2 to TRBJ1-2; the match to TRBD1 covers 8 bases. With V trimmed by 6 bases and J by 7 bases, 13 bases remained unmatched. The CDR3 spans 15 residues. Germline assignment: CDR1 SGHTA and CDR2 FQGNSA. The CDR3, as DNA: TGTGCCAGCAGTCAATACGGGACAGGAAGAGGTGGCTACACCTTC. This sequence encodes CASSQYGTGRGGYTF.

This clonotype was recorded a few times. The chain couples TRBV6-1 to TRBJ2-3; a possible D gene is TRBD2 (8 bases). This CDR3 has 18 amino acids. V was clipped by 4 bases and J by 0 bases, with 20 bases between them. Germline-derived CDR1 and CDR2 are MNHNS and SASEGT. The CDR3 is CASSADGRGHSSTDTQYF. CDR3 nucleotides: TGTGCCAGCAGTGCCGACGGGAGGGGGCATTCTAGCACAGATACGCAGTATTTT.

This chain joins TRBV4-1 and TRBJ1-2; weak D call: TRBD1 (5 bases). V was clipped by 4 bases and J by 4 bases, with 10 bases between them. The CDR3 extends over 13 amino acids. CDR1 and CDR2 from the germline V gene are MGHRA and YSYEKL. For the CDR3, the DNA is TGCGCCAGCAGCCGTGCTCAGGGCTATGGCTACACCTTC. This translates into CASSRAQGYGYTF.

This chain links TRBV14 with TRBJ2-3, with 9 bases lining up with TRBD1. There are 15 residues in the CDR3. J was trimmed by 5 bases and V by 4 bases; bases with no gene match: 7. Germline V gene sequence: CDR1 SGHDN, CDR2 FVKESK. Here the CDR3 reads CASSPQGASRDTQYF. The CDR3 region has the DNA TGTGCCAGCAGCCCACAGGGGGCTAGTAGAGATACGCAGTATTTT.